Below, 26 T cell receptor beta chains from the same sample are listed, as sequenced in a study of read filtering for tumor transcriptome and immune sequencing. The library was built from around 380 ng RNA with molecular barcoded adaptors for alpha/delta and beta/gamma chains. TCRdb processed the reads anew with MiXCR; each CDR3 protein has one entry. The sample yields 100,000 to 150,000 distinct CDR3 sequences, 10% to 15% seen once. Sequencing was done on a sample of a population of CD138-negative cells sorted from bone marrow. All receptors come from a donor at least 40 years old with multiple myeloma.

This clonotype came up many times. The chain carries TRBV29-1 and TRBJ2-2, with a weak D call TRBD2 (6 bases). Trimming took 5 bases from V and 0 from J, leaving 10 bases between them. This CDR3 comprises 14 residues. Germline V gene data show CDR1 as SQVTM and CDR2 as ANQGSEA. The CDR3 region has the DNA TGCAGCGTTCGCGGGAACGCGAACACCGGGGAGCTGTTTTTT. Translation gives CSVRGNANTGELFF.

This clonotype has just a few counts. V and J are TRBV6-6 and TRBJ2-2; the D is unclear. This CDR3 spans 14 amino acids. Trimming stripped 4 bases from V and 4 bases from J, with 10 bases between. The germline gives CDR1 MNHNY, CDR2 SVGAGI (reference sequence). The CDR3 DNA follows: TGTGCCAGCAGTTTGAAGTGGCCCACCGGGGAGCTGTTTTTT. It translates to CASSLKWPTGELFF.

This clonotype was seen many times. The chain is built from TRBV10-3 and TRBJ2-1; 9 bases fit TRBD2. The CDR3 is 14 residues long. Germline loops: CDR1 ENHRY, CDR2 SYGVKD. Trimming cost V 4 bases and J 3 bases; bases outside gene matches: 1. The CDR3 loop reads CAISGTSDYNEQFF. For the CDR3, the DNA is TGTGCCATCAGTGGGACTAGCGACTACAATGAGCAGTTCTTC.

On this clonotype itself: This CDR3 fails to terminate in the conserved phenylalanine or tryptophan, so it likely reflects a read error. The chain uses TRBV7-3 and TRBJ2-7; TRBD1 matches at 8 bases. Trimming at V came to 5 bases and at J to 3 bases, leaving 6 bases not matched to a gene. Germline V gene sequence: CDR1 SGHTA, CDR2 FQGTGA. The CDR3 loop spans 14 amino acids. The CDR3 sequence: CASSLGGQGYEQYS. The DNA of the CDR3 is TGTGCCAGCAGCCTCGGAGGACAGGGCTACGAGCAGTACTCC.

In its sample, this clonotype was seen many times. The chain recombines TRBV7-2 with TRBJ2-1; D could derive from TRBD1 or TRBD2 (5 bases each). Trimming took off 0 bases at V and 8 bases at J, with 20 bases between the two ends. This CDR3 has 17 amino acids. Germline-derived CDR1 and CDR2 are SGHTA and FQGNSA. CDR3 DNA: TGTGCCAGCAGCTTAGCGGGGACCCCGCTAGGTATCGATGAGCAGTTCTTC. Its protein is CASSLAGTPLGIDEQFF. Based on the CDR3 plus reference TRBV7-2 and TRBJ2-1, the full variable domain is GAGVSQSPSNKVTEKGKDVELRCDPISGHTALYWYRQSLGQGLEFLIYFQGNSAPDKSGLPSDRFSAERTGGSVSTLTIQRTQQEDSAVYLCASSLAGTPLGIDEQFFGPGTRLTVL.

This clonotype was seen many times. The chain has TRBV7-2 and TRBJ1-5; 7 bases match TRBD1. CDR1 and CDR2 (germline): SGHTA, FQGNSA. Losses at the gene ends were 5 bases for V and 2 bases for J; bases not matched to a gene: 3. The CDR3 consists of 14 residues. CDR3 bases: TGTGCCAGCAGCCTTGGACAGGGCAATCAGCCCCAGCATTTT. Its protein product is CASSLGQGNQPQHF.

The chain has TRBV28 and TRBJ2-2; perhaps D is TRBD1 or TRBD2 (5 bases each). CDR3 length equals 14 residues. CDR1 MDHEN and CDR2 SYDVKM come from the germline V gene. V lost 2 bases, J lost 3 bases, and 7 bases lay in between. CDR3 loop: CASSLQGDTGELFF. CDR3 nucleotides: TGTGCCAGCAGTTTACAGGGAGACACCGGGGAGCTGTTTTTT. Variable domain in full (rest from reference TRBV28 and TRBJ2-2): DVKVTQSSRYLVKRTGEKVFLECVQDMDHENMFWYRQDPGLGLRLIYFSYDVKMKEKGDIPEGYSVSREKKERFSLILESASTNQTSMYLCASSLQGDTGELFFGEGSRLTVL.

At least ten counts were recorded for this clonotype. V is TRBV12-3 or TRBV12-4 and J is TRBJ2-2; 8 bases match TRBD2. J lost 1 base, V lost 6 bases, and 4 bases had no gene match. The CDR3 contains 15 residues. This CDR3 is CASRPSGQNTGELFF. The DNA of the CDR3 is TGTGCCAGCAGACCTAGCGGGCAGAACACCGGGGAGCTGTTTTTT.

This clonotype was seen only a few times. J is TRBJ2-5 and V is TRBV12-3 or TRBV12-4; 7 bases line up with TRBD2. V lost 5 bases to trimming and J lost 4 bases; unmatched junction nucleotides: 13. This CDR3 contains 16 residues. CDR3: CASSPPGRALGETQYF. The CDR3 nucleotides are TGTGCCAGCAGTCCCCCGGGGAGGGCCCTCGGAGAGACCCAGTACTTC.

This clonotype was detected only a few times. The chain carries TRBV7-9 and TRBJ2-5; 7 nucleotides line up with TRBD2. V lost 8 bases to trimming and J lost 2 bases; unmatched junction nucleotides: 20. The germline V gene encodes CDR1 SEHNR and CDR2 FQNEAQ (reference sequence). This CDR3 has 18 residues. The CDR3 protein is CASSKTGGTGHPQETQYF. CDR3 DNA: TGTGCCAGCTCGAAAACGGGAGGTACAGGACACCCTCAAGAGACCCAGTACTTC.

As regards this clonotype: The junction differs from germline at one of its ends, possibly a read error. The rearrangement links TRBV7-2 to TRBJ2-5; 7 bases agree with TRBD2. The germline gives CDR1 SGHTA, CDR2 FQGNSA. This CDR3 spans 14 amino acids. This CDR3 is CASRDSGGRETQYF. The CDR3 DNA sequence: TGTGCCAGCAGAGACTCGGGGGGTCGGGAGACACAGTACTTC.

The sample holds many counts of this clonotype. The chain uses TRBV20-1 and TRBJ2-7; D not resolved. Trimming removed 5 bases from V and 2 bases from J, with 10 bases in between. CDR1 is DFQATT and CDR2 is SNEGSKA in the germline V gene (reference sequence). The CDR3 has 12 amino acids. This chain's CDR3 is CSAPKGTYEQYF. CDR3 sequence (DNA): TGCAGTGCTCCGAAAGGGACCTACGAGCAGTACTTC.

This clonotype appeared many times. The chain joins TRBV20-1 to TRBJ2-7, with 8 positions matching TRBD1. Trimming at V came to 6 bases and at J to 3 bases, leaving 13 bases not matched to a gene. CDR3 size: 15 residues. Germline assignment: CDR1 DFQATT and CDR2 SNEGSKA (reference sequence). CDR3 sequence reads: CSAKPQGASSYEQYF. The CDR3 DNA reads TGCAGTGCCAAGCCTCAGGGGGCGAGTAGCTACGAGCAGTACTTC.

This clonotype has a count of ten or more. The chain recombines TRBV7-9 with TRBJ2-3; perhaps TRBD1 as D (7 bases). V dropped 4 bases and J dropped 3 bases, with 14 bases sitting between them. Germline V CDR1 and CDR2: SEHNR, FQNEAQ (reference sequence). The CDR3 is 15 residues long. CDR3 bases: TGTGCCAGCAGCTCAGCGCAGGGGGGAACAGATACGCAGTATTTT. It translates to CASSSAQGGTDTQYF.

This clonotype was seen ten or more times. This rearrangement joins TRBV19 to TRBJ1-5; 7 bases fit TRBD1. The ends lost 7 bases at V and 5 bases at J; junction bases unmatched: 5. This CDR3 is built from 13 residues. Germline values: CDR1 LNHDA, CDR2 SQIVND (reference sequence). The chain's CDR3 is CASIGTEYQPQHF. CDR3 DNA sequence: TGTGCCAGTATTGGGACAGAGTATCAGCCCCAGCATTTT.

This clonotype was recorded many times. V gene TRBV27 combines with J gene TRBJ2-3; D perhaps matches TRBD2 (5 bases). Between the trimmed V and J ends, which lost 6 bases and 3 bases, there was a span of 10 bases. The CDR3 sequence is 13 residues long. The germline V gene has CDR1 MNHEY and CDR2 SMNVEV (reference sequence). CDR3 amino acids: CASRRSGTDTQYF. The DNA of the CDR3 is TGTGCCAGCAGGCGCTCGGGGACAGATACGCAGTATTTT.

This clonotype has at least ten counts. V usage is TRBV11-3 and J usage is TRBJ2-1, with 11 bases lining up with TRBD2. Germline values: CDR1 SGHNT, CDR2 YENEEA. The V segment lost 3 bases and the J segment 8 bases; nucleotides outside the gene matches: 9. The CDR3 loop spans 16 amino acids. This CDR3 is CASSLVTGTSGHEQFF. The CDR3, as DNA: TGTGCCAGCAGCTTGGTAACCGGGACTAGCGGCCATGAGCAGTTCTTC.

Many counts were recorded for this clonotype. The chain is built from TRBV30 and TRBJ1-5; D gene unclear. This CDR3 has 13 residues. Germline V CDR1 and CDR2: GTSNPN, SVGIG (reference sequence). Between the trimmed V and J ends, which lost 2 bases and 3 bases, there was a span of 8 bases. The CDR3 coding sequence is TGTGCCTGGAGTACCCAGAACAATCAGCCCCAGCATTTT. Encoded protein: CAWSTQNNQPQHF.

This clonotype was recorded a few times. This chain links TRBV18 with TRBJ2-3, with D possibly being TRBD1 (6 bases). This CDR3 contains 14 residues. Germline-derived CDR1 and CDR2 are KGHSH and LQKENI. The V end lost 3 bases, the J end lost 4 bases, and 11 bases lay between the germline ends. The CDR3 DNA reads as TGTGCCAGCTCACCTGGACAGTGGGCAGATACGCAGTATTTT. This translates into CASSPGQWADTQYF.

This clonotype occurred many times. This sequence joins TRBV29-1 and TRBJ2-3, with D maybe TRBD1 (5 bases). The germline V gene encodes CDR1 SQVTM and CDR2 ANQGSEA. V lost 4 bases, J lost 2 bases, and 7 bases lay in between. The CDR3 spans 12 residues. In nucleotides, the CDR3 is TGCAGCGTTGGTGGACACACAGATACGCAGTATTTT. Its protein is CSVGGHTDTQYF.

In the case of this clonotype: With a much larger clone just one base away, this may be a read error. The chain employs TRBV9 and TRBJ2-1, with no clear D. This CDR3 spans 11 amino acids. V shed 4 bases and J shed 9 bases, with 8 bases lying between them. In germline, CDR1 is SGDLS, CDR2 YYNGEE. CDR3 region: CASSIESEQFF. CDR3 bases: TGTGCCAGCAGCATAGAGTCTGAGCAGTTCTTC.

In this sample, this clonotype turned up many times. The chain employs TRBV20-1 and TRBJ2-3; D unresolved. Deletions cut 6 bases from V and 5 bases from J, with 18 bases between. Germline CDR1 reads DFQATT; CDR2 reads SNEGSKA (reference sequence). CDR3 length: 14 amino acids. CDR3 amino acids: CSANEVEVVDTQYF. The CDR3 DNA is TGCAGTGCCAACGAAGTCGAGGTGGTAGATACGCAGTATTTT.

This clonotype showed up many times. The genes are TRBV29-1 and TRBJ2-1; D is unclear. From germline, CDR1 is SQVTM and CDR2 ANQGSEA. CDR3 length: 13 residues. Trimming pared 5 bases from V and 0 bases from J, leaving 8 bases between. The CDR3 region has the DNA TGCAGCGTTAAAGCCGGCTCCTACAATGAGCAGTTCTTC. Amino acids: CSVKAGSYNEQFF.

In its sample, this clonotype was seen many times. The chain carries TRBV29-1 and TRBJ2-7; either TRBD1 or TRBD2 may supply D (5 bases each). CDR3 size: 12 residues. CDR1 is SQVTM, CDR2 ANQGSEA, per germline. The V and J ends lost 4 bases and 1 base respectively, with 8 bases between them. The CDR3 nucleotides are TGCAGCGTTGGGGACCATTCCTACGAGCAGTACTTC. It yields the protein CSVGDHSYEQYF.

This clonotype was observed many times. The chain joins TRBV7-2 to TRBJ2-2, with unresolved D. The V gene lost 1 base and the J gene lost 7 bases, with 16 bases spanning the gap. CDR3 size: 16 residues. Germline CDR1 is SGHTA and CDR2 is FQGNSA. The CDR3 nucleotides read TGTGCCAGCAGCTTAGACCAACCTGGGTTCAGCGGGGAGCTGTTTTTT. Its translation is CASSLDQPGFSGELFF.

There are a few counts of this clonotype. J is TRBJ1-3 and V is TRBV12-3 or TRBV12-4; a possible D gene is TRBD1 (5 bases). Trimming took 5 bases from V and 0 from J, leaving 11 bases between them. The CDR3 sequence is 15 residues long. The CDR3 reads CASSTRQSSGNTIYF. The DNA for the CDR3 is TGTGCCAGCAGTACCCGACAGAGCTCTGGAAACACCATATATTTT.